This entry lists 26 T cell receptor beta chains sequenced from one sample in a study of shared clonotypes between healthy human individuals. Sequenced by immunoSEQ multiplex PCR; TCRdb stores in-frame clones only, minus some. The table shows 550,000 to 800,000 clones, with approximately 79% occurring only once. Sequenced: memory CD4+ T cells sorted from blood. Stated subset: CD45RA-negative fraction. These receptors were obtained from a young woman in good health.

The chain combines TRBV25-1 with TRBJ1-4; TRBD1 agrees at 11 bases. The CDR3 sequence is 15 residues long. V lost 5 bases, J lost 7 bases, and 6 bases stayed unmatched. Per the germline V gene, CDR1 is MGHDK and CDR2 is SYGVNS. CDR3 bases: TGTGCCAGCAGTACCCAAGGGACAGGGGGTGAAAAACTGTTTTTT. It specifies CASSTQGTGGEKLFF.

The rearrangement links TRBV10-1 to TRBJ2-1; either TRBD1 or TRBD2 may fit D (5 bases each). The CDR3 consists of 14 residues. Germline V lookup: CDR1 WNHNN, CDR2 SYGVQD (reference sequence). With 3 bases removed from V and 8 bases from J, the gap between germline ends came to 14 bases. The CDR3 spells CASSDGAPSDEQFF. The CDR3 nucleotides read TGCGCCAGCAGTGACGGGGCCCCCTCGGATGAGCAGTTCTTC.

As to this clone: This sample includes further DNA sequences coding for the same CDR3. V is TRBV5-1 and J is TRBJ2-1, with 7 bases aligning to TRBD1. The germline gives CDR1 SGHRS, CDR2 YFSETQ. The CDR3 is made up of 15 amino acids. The V and J ends lost 2 bases and 1 base, in that order; junction bases with no gene match: 3. CDR3 bases: TGCGCCAGCAGCTTAGACAGGGTATCCTACAATGAGCAGTTCTTC. This gives the protein CASSLDRVSYNEQFF.

This clone was recorded a few times. CDR3 protein: CASSKRTKQGANEQFF. The CDR3 DNA sequence: TGCGCCAGCAGCAAGCGGACCAAACAGGGGGCAAATGAGCAGTTCTTC. This chain uses TRBV5-1 with TRBJ2-1; 9 bases line up with TRBD1. The CDR3 extends over 16 amino acids. J gave up 7 bases and V 4 bases, and 12 bases lay outside the gene matches. CDR1 SGHRS and CDR2 YFSETQ come from the germline V gene. Combining the CDR3 with reference TRBV5-1 and TRBJ2-1 gives the whole variable domain KAGVTQTPRYLIKTRGQQVTLSCSPISGHRSVSWYQQTPGQGLQFLFEYFSETQRNKGNFPGRFSGRQFSNSRSEMNVSTLELGDSALYLCASSKRTKQGANEQFFGPGTRLTVL.

V and J are TRBV5-8 and TRBJ1-5, with TRBD1 as a possible D gene (6 bases). The CDR3 totals 16 residues. Per the germline V gene, CDR1 is SGHTS and CDR2 is YDEGEE. Trimming cost V 1 base and J 1 base, with 12 bases left between them. The CDR3 sequence is CASSLPGDGSNQPQHF. For the CDR3, the DNA is TGTGCCAGCAGCTTGCCAGGGGATGGCAGCAATCAGCCCCAGCATTTT.

CDR3 sequence reads: CASSPAGQGAWETQYF. The CDR3 coding sequence is TGTGCCAGCAGCCCTGCGGGACAGGGGGCTTGGGAGACCCAGTACTTC. The chain employs TRBV5-8 and TRBJ2-5; 12 bases fit TRBD1. The germline CDR1 and CDR2 sequences are SGHTS and YDEGEE. This CDR3 contains 16 residues. The J segment lost 5 bases and the V segment lost 4 bases, leaving 9 bases of the junction unmatched.

The chain joins TRBV2 to TRBJ2-7, with 11 nucleotides matching TRBD2. Germline values: CDR1 SNHLY, CDR2 FYNNEI. Trimming cost V 4 bases and J 7 bases; bases outside gene matches: 12. This CDR3 comprises 16 residues. CDR3 DNA sequence: TGTGCCAGCAGTGCCCAACTAGCGGGGGTGCTACGGGAGCAGTACTTC. Translation: CASSAQLAGVLREQYF.

J is TRBJ2-5 and V is TRBV15; 10 positions agree with TRBD1. The CDR3 covers 15 residues. The V and J ends lost 7 bases and 1 base, in that order; junction bases with no gene match: 6. Germline lookup yields CDR1 LNHNV and CDR2 YYDKDF (reference sequence). The CDR3 loop reads CATMRGQGLQETQYF. CDR3 in DNA: TGTGCCACCATGAGGGGACAGGGGCTCCAAGAGACCCAGTACTTC.

The chain has TRBV5-5 and TRBJ1-1, with 7 positions matching TRBD1. This CDR3 has 13 residues. The V and J ends lost 7 bases and 2 bases, in that order; junction bases with no gene match: 5. Germline CDR1 reads SGHKS; CDR2 reads YYEKEE (reference sequence). The CDR3 DNA is TGTGCCAGCCGGGGACAGCAAAACACTGAAGCTTTCTTT. This encodes CASRGQQNTEAFF.

This clone was counted between two and nine times. The chain carries TRBV29-1 and TRBJ1-3; D is unclear. Trimming took off 5 bases at V and 0 bases at J, with 5 bases between the two ends. Germline V lookup: CDR1 SQVTM, CDR2 ANQGSEA. The CDR3 totals 12 residues. In DNA, the CDR3 is TGCAGCGTTCGGGTCTCTGGAAACACCATATATTTT. Protein sequence: CSVRVSGNTIYF.

The rearrangement links TRBV28 to TRBJ2-7, with D maybe TRBD1 (6 bases). Between the trimmed V and J ends, which lost 4 bases and 4 bases, there was a span of 14 bases. This CDR3 is built from 14 residues. Germline V gene data show CDR1 as MDHEN and CDR2 as SYDVKM. The CDR3 reads CASSYLQGTYEQYF. The CDR3 DNA follows: TGTGCCAGCAGTTACCTACAGGGTACGTACGAGCAGTACTTC.

The chain links TRBV2 to TRBJ2-2; D not certain. Germline CDR1 and CDR2: SNHLY and FYNNEI. The V end lost 0 bases, the J end lost 6 bases, and 8 bases lay between the germline ends. The CDR3 loop spans 14 amino acids. CDR3 coding DNA: TGTGCCAGCAGTGAAGCGCAGTGGGCCGGGGAGCTGTTTTTT. Protein: CASSEAQWAGELFF. The whole variable domain, filled in from reference TRBV2 and TRBJ2-2, reads EPEVTQTPSHQVTQMGQEVILRCVPISNHLYFYWYRQILGQKVEFLVSFYNNEISEKSEIFDDQFSVERPDGSNFTLKIRSTKLEDSAMYFCASSEAQWAGELFFGEGSRLTVL.

The CDR3 loop reads CASTPGRLNTGELFF. The CDR3 DNA follows: TGTGCCAGTACACCAGGCAGGTTGAACACCGGGGAGCTGTTTTTT. This rearrangement joins TRBV19 to TRBJ2-2; D is undetermined. Looked up from germline, CDR1 is LNHDA and CDR2 is SQIVND (reference sequence). V was trimmed by 7 bases and J by 1 base, leaving 13 bases between them. The CDR3 runs to 15 residues.

This sequence joins TRBV7-8 and TRBJ2-2, with D uncertain. CDR1 is SGHVS, CDR2 FQNEAQ, per germline. CDR3 size: 15 residues. V lost 0 bases and J 9 bases, leaving 14 bases between the germline ends. The CDR3 is CASSLALSTPRELFF. CDR3 nucleotides: TGTGCCAGCAGCTTAGCGCTTTCGACTCCCAGGGAGCTGTTTTTT.

The V gene is TRBV30, the J gene TRBJ1-2; no firm D call. CDR1 and CDR2 from the germline V gene are GTSNPN and SVGIG (reference sequence). Trimming left V 4 bases short and J 7 bases short, with 16 bases between. The CDR3 extends over 13 amino acids. The CDR3 protein is CAWIWHPIRGYTF. DNA of the CDR3: TGTGCCTGGATTTGGCACCCGATACGTGGCTACACCTTC.

V gene TRBV7-9 combines with J gene TRBJ2-2; unclear D gene. Germline assignment: CDR1 SEHNR and CDR2 FQNEAQ (reference sequence). V gave up 7 bases and J gave up 6 bases, with 15 bases separating them. CDR3 length: 14 residues. The DNA for the CDR3 is TGTGCCAGCACCTTCCAAGTTAATCCCGGGGAGCTGTTTTTT. Protein: CASTFQVNPGELFF.

This chain connects TRBV29-1 to TRBJ1-2; 7 nucleotides match TRBD1. V shed 5 bases and J 7 bases; nucleotides not matched to a gene: 7. CDR1 SQVTM and CDR2 ANQGSEA come from the germline V gene. The CDR3 loop spans 12 amino acids. The CDR3: CSVHRQGSGYTF. CDR3 coding DNA: TGCAGCGTTCATCGACAGGGATCTGGCTACACCTTC.

This sequence joins TRBV19 and TRBJ1-1; 7 nucleotides agree with TRBD1. Trimming took 6 bases from V and 3 from J; bases not matched to a gene: 16. Germline CDR1 and CDR2: LNHDA and SQIVND (reference sequence). The CDR3 loop spans 17 amino acids. The CDR3 here is CASRRTWEGASDTEAFF. As DNA, the CDR3 is TGTGCCAGTAGACGGACCTGGGAGGGGGCGTCGGACACTGAAGCTTTCTTT.

V gene TRBV19 combines with J gene TRBJ2-5, with unresolved D. The CDR3 runs 13 residues. The V end was cut by 1 base, the J end by 5 bases, with 8 bases between. Germline V gives CDR1 LNHDA, CDR2 SQIVND (reference sequence). The CDR3 bases are TGTGCCAGTAGTATAGGAGCCGTGGAGACCCAGTACTTC. It translates to CASSIGAVETQYF.

The V gene is TRBV9, the J gene TRBJ2-5, with TRBD2 matching 8 bases. V lost 4 bases, J lost 1 base, and 12 bases stayed unmatched. The CDR3 is made up of 17 amino acids. The germline V gene has CDR1 SGDLS and CDR2 YYNGEE. The CDR3 DNA reads TGTGCCAGCAGCACCCTAGCGGGCGGGGGCCTCCAAGAGACCCAGTACTTC. This encodes CASSTLAGGGLQETQYF.

This sequence joins TRBV6-4 and TRBJ1-1, with D uncertain. The V and J ends lost 4 bases and 1 base respectively, with 10 bases between them. The CDR3 sequence is 14 residues long. Germline V gene lookup returns CDR1 MRHNA and CDR2 SNTAGT. The CDR3 nucleotides read TGTGCCAGCAGTGTTAGGGCCGGGAACACTGAAGCTTTCTTT. This codes for CASSVRAGNTEAFF.

This clone came up a few times. A much bigger clone sits one base away, suggesting this may be a read error. The chain joins TRBV6-6 to TRBJ1-1; 10 bases are a match to TRBD1. V lost 8 bases to trimming and J lost 4 bases; unmatched junction nucleotides: 1. Germline values: CDR1 MNHNY, CDR2 SVGAGI (reference sequence). The CDR3 totals 12 residues. Written as DNA, the CDR3 is TGTGCCAGCGGACAGGGGGGCACTGAAGCTTTCTTT. Amino acid sequence: CASGQGGTEAFF.

V and J are TRBV18 and TRBJ2-6; D might be TRBD1 (6 bases). The CDR3 has 16 amino acids. V was pared by 3 bases and J by 4 bases, with 13 bases between. Germline V gene sequence: CDR1 KGHSH, CDR2 LQKENI. This chain's CDR3 is CASSPMDSLGANVLTF. In nucleotides, the CDR3 is TGTGCCAGCTCACCGATGGACAGCCTCGGGGCCAACGTCCTGACTTTC. Looking up the rest from reference TRBV18 and TRBJ2-6 gives the full variable domain: NAGVMQNPRHLVRRRGQEARLRCSPMKGHSHVYWYRQLPEEGLKFMVYLQKENIIDESGMPKERFSAEFPKEGPSILRIQQVVRGDSAAYFCASSPMDSLGANVLTFGAGSRLTVL.

This clone has at least ten counts. The J gene is TRBJ2-7, the V gene TRBV6-5, with D possibly TRBD2 on 6 matching bases. The CDR3 is 15 residues long. V was shortened by 2 bases and J by 6 bases, with 17 bases between the two germline ends. Germline V CDR1 and CDR2: MNHEY, SVGAGI. Here the CDR3 reads CASSYPNGSPSEQYF. In DNA, the CDR3 is TGTGCCAGCAGTTACCCTAACGGGAGCCCCTCCGAGCAGTACTTC.

This chain uses TRBV27 with TRBJ2-2; maybe TRBD2 (5 bases). The V end was cut by 4 bases, the J end by 2 bases, with 8 bases between. Germline V lookup: CDR1 MNHEY, CDR2 SMNVEV (reference sequence). The CDR3 spans 14 residues. The CDR3 nucleotides read TGTGCCAGCAGTTCCGGACTTAACACCGGGGAGCTGTTTTTT. Translating gives CASSSGLNTGELFF.

The rearrangement joins TRBV19 to TRBJ1-2, with D possibly being TRBD1 (5 bases). CDR3 length: 12 residues. V shed 4 bases and J shed 8 bases, with 11 bases lying between them. CDR1 is LNHDA, CDR2 SQIVND, per germline (reference sequence). The CDR3 region has the DNA TGTGCCAGTAGTACCGGACAATCAGGCTACACCTTC. Translated: CASSTGQSGYTF.